The source of this T cell receptor (beta chain) is a study of blood T cell repertoires in COVID-19. Whole-study context: Sites in the United States, Italy and Spain provided acute and convalescent COVID-19 samples. From T cells, B-cell-depleted T cells, or PBMCs came the material, which was cDNA or gDNA.

The CDR3 has 15 residues. Germline V gives CDR1 MGHDK, CDR2 SYGVNS. J lost 4 bases, V lost 6 bases, and 11 bases had no gene match. How the authors handled the data: Amplifying reference gene primers gave estimates of nucleated cell counts. Generated by immunoSEQ multiplex PCR, the TCRdb table keeps only in-frame clones and is missing some. The DNA gave D and trimming, while V, J and clone size come from that table. The sample carries 170,000 or so clones, about 82% recorded once. This clone was seen just once. The receptor's source is a man over 45 with active or convalescent COVID-19. The chain is built from TRBV25-1 and TRBJ2-7; 8 bases agree with TRBD1. Material: peripheral blood. CDR3 sequence reads: CASRETGVIGYEQYF. The CDR3, as DNA: TGTGCCAGCAGGGAGACAGGGGTAATCGGGTACGAGCAGTACTTC.